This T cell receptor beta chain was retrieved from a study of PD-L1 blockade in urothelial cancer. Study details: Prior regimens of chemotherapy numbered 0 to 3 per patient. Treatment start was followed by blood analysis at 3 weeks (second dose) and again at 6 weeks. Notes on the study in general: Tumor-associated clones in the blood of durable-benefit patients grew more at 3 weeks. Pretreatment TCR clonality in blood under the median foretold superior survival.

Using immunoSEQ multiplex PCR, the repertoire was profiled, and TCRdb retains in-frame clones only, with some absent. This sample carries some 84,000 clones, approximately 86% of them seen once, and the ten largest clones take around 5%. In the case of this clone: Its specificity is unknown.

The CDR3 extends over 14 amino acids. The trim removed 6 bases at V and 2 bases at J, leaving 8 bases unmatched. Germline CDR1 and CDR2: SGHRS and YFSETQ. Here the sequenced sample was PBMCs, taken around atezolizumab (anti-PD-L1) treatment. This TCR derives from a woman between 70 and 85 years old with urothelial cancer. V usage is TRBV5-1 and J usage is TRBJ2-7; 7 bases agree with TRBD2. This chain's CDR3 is CASKVFAGAYEQYF. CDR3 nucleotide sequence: TGCGCCAGCAAGGTGTTCGCGGGAGCCTACGAGCAGTACTTC.